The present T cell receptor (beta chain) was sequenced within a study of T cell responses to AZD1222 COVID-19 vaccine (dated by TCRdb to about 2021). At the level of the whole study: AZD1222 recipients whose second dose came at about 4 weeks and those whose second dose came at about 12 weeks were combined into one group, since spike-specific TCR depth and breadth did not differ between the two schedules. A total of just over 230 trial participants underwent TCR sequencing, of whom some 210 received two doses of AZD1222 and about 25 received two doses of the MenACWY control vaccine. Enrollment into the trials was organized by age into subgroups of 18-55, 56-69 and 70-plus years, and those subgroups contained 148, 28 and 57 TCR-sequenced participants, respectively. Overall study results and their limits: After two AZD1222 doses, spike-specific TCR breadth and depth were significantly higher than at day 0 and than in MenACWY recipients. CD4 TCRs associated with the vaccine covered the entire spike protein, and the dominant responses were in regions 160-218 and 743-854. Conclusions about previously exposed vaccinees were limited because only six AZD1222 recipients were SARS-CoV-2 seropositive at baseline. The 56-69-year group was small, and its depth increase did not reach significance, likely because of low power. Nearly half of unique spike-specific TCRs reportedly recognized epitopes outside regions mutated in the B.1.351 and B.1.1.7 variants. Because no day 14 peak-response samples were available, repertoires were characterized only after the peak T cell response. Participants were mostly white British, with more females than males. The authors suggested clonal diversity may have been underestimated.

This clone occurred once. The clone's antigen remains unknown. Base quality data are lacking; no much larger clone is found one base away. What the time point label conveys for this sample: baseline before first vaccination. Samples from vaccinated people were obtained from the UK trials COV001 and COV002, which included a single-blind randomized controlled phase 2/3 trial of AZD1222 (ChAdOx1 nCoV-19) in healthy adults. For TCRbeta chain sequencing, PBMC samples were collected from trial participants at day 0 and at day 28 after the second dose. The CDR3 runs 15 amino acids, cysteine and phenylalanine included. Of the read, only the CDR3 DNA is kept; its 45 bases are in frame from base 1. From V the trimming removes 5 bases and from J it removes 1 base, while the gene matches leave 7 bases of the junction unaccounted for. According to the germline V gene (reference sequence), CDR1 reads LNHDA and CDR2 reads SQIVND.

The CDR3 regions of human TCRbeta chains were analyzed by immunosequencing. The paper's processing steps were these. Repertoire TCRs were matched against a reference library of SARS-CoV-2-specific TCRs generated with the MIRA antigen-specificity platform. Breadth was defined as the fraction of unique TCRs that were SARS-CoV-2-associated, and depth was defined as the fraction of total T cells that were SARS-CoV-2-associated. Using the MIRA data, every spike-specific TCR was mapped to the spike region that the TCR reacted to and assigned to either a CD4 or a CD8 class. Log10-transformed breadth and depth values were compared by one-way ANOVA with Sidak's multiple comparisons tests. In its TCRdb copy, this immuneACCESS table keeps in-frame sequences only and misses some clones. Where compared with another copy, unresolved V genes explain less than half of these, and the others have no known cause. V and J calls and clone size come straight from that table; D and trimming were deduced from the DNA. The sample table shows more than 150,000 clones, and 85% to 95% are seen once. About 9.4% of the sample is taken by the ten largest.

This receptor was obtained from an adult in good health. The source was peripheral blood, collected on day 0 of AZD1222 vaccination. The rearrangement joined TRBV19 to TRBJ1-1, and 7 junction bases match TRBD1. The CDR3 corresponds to CASSPSTGPNTEAFF. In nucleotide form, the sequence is TGTGCCAGTAGTCCCTCGACAGGGCCGAACACTGAAGCTTTCTTT.